What follows are 8 T cell receptor beta chains derived from one specimen sequenced in a study of CD8 T cells in ankylosing spondylitis. MiXCR was run by TCRdb on the 5' RACE reads, yielding one entry per CDR3 protein. The sample carries 130,000 or so distinct CDR3 sequences, roughly 15% recorded once. For these TCRs, the target antigens are not known. Regarding the study as a whole: What appeared characteristic of ankylosing spondylitis blood was a TCR beta motif of eight highly homologous variants.

Sequencing was carried out using blood, either unsorted or a sorted T cell fraction (not recorded which). These receptors all come from a male donor with ankylosing spondylitis.

V usage is TRBV15 and J usage is TRBJ1-3; D might be TRBD1 (5 bases). The CDR3 extends over 14 amino acids. Germline V gives CDR1 LNHNV, CDR2 YYDKDF (reference sequence). V was trimmed by 1 base and J by 3 bases, leaving 7 bases between them. CDR3 protein: CATSRVTDGNTIYF. Here the CDR3 DNA reads TGTGCCACCAGCAGAGTGACAGATGGAAACACCATATATTTT.

V gene TRBV25-1 combines with J gene TRBJ1-4; no clear D. The CDR3 runs 15 residues. Germline lookup yields CDR1 MGHDK and CDR2 SYGVNS. Trimming stripped 1 base from V and 0 bases from J, with 6 bases between. The CDR3: CASSEFHPTNEKLFF. In DNA form, the CDR3 reads TGTGCCAGCAGTGAATTTCACCCAACTAATGAAAAACTGTTTTTT.

Only a few counts were recorded for this clonotype. The V call is TRBV11-2, the J call TRBJ2-2; possible D gene TRBD2, 5 bases. CDR1 and CDR2 (germline): SGHAT, FQNNGV. This CDR3 is 12 amino acids long. V shed 8 bases and J shed 5 bases, with 9 bases lying between them. CDR3 residues: CASPRVTGELFF. Written as DNA, the CDR3 is TGTGCCAGCCCGAGGGTAACCGGGGAGCTGTTTTTT.

This clonotype was detected many times. The chain combines TRBV4-2 with TRBJ2-1; D may be TRBD2 (6 bases). Germline V lookup: CDR1 LGHNA, CDR2 YNFKEQ. CDR3 length: 14 amino acids. The V end was cut by 0 bases, the J end by 7 bases, with 10 bases between. CDR3 DNA: TGTGCCAGCAGCCAAGATCATGCGGGGAATGAGCAGTTCTTC. Protein sequence: CASSQDHAGNEQFF.

This clonotype was seen a few times. The rearrangement links TRBV27 to TRBJ2-7; 15 nucleotides line up with TRBD2. The CDR3 is 17 residues long. Germline CDR1 is MNHEY and CDR2 is SMNVEV (reference sequence). The junction had 1 base not matched to a gene; V was cut back by 0 bases and J by 1 base. CDR3: CASSLSGLAGGSYEQYF. The DNA for the CDR3 is TGTGCCAGCAGTTTATCGGGACTAGCGGGAGGTTCCTACGAGCAGTACTTC.

The genes are TRBV4-1 and TRBJ1-4, with 9 nucleotides matching TRBD1. The CDR3 is made up of 16 amino acids. CDR1 MGHRA and CDR2 YSYEKL come from the germline V gene. The J segment lost 7 bases and the V segment lost 3 bases, leaving 9 bases of the junction unmatched. The CDR3 coding sequence is TGCGCCAGCAGCCAGTGGGACAGGGTATACGGTGAAAAACTGTTTTTT. Translating it yields CASSQWDRVYGEKLFF.

The genes are TRBV5-1 and TRBJ2-7, with 7 bases aligning to TRBD2. CDR3 length: 16 amino acids. The germline V gene has CDR1 SGHRS and CDR2 YFSETQ. J gave up 7 bases and V 0 bases, and 13 bases lay outside the gene matches. This CDR3 is CASSLGLGAGTGEQYF. CDR3 sequence (DNA): TGCGCCAGCAGCTTGGGGCTGGGAGCGGGGACGGGAGAGCAGTACTTC.

This clonotype was counted a few times. The chain links TRBV11-1 to TRBJ2-6, with TRBD1 matching over 7 bases. CDR1 and CDR2 from the germline V gene are SGHAT and FQDESV (reference sequence). This CDR3 is 18 amino acids long. Losses at the gene ends were 5 bases for V and 0 bases for J; bases not matched to a gene: 10. CDR3 loop: CASSPPGTVFSGANVLTF. The CDR3 DNA is TGTGCCAGCAGCCCCCCCGGGACAGTTTTCTCTGGGGCCAACGTCCTGACTTTC.